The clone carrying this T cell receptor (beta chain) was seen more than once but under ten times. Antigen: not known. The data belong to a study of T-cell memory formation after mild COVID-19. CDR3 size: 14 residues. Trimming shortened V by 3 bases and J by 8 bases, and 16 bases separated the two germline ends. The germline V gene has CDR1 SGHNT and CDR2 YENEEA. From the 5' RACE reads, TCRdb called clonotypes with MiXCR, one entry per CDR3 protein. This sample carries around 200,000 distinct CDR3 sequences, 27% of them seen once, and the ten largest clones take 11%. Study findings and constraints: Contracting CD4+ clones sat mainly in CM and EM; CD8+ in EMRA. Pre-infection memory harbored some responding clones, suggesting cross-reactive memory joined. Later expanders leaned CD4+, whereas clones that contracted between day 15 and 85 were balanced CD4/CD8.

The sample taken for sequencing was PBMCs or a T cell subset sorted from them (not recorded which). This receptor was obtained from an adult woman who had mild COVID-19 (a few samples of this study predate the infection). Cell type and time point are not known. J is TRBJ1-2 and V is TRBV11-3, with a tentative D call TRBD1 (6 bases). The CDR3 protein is CASSFGTGLNGYTF. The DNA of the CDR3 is TGTGCCAGCAGCTTCGGTACAGGGCTGAACGGCTACACCTTC.